One and the same sample provided the 31 T cell receptor beta chains below, sequenced in a study of shared clonotypes between healthy human individuals. The repertoire was sequenced with immunoSEQ multiplex PCR; TCRdb's copy has only in-frame clones and lacks some. The sample yields over 750,000 clones, 90% to 98% seen once. CD45RO-negative cells were positively selected for CCR7, leaving out terminally differentiated effector memory CD45RA+ cells. The sequencing input was naive CD8+ T cells sorted from blood. These receptors originate from a man younger than 40 in good health.

V usage is TRBV7-3 and J usage is TRBJ2-7; 7 bases match TRBD2. The CDR3 has 14 amino acids. Losses at the gene ends were 5 bases for V and 5 bases for J; bases not matched to a gene: 9. The V gene's germline CDR1 is SGHTA and CDR2 FQGTGA. In DNA, the CDR3 is TGTGCCAGCAGCCCGCCTGGGCGGGAGCACGAGCAGTACTTC. Its translation is CASSPPGREHEQYF. Together with reference TRBV7-3 and TRBJ2-7, the CDR3 gives the full variable domain: GAGVSQTPSNKVTEKGKYVELRCDPISGHTALYWYRQSLGQGPEFLIYFQGTGAADDSGLPNDRFFAVRPEGSVSTLKIQRTERGDSAVYLCASSPPGREHEQYFGPGTRLTVT.

The V call is TRBV27, the J call TRBJ2-2, with D possibly matching TRBD2 (6 bases). This CDR3 comprises 16 residues. Trimming removed 0 bases from V and 6 bases from J, with 14 bases in between. The germline CDR1 and CDR2 sequences are MNHEY and SMNVEV (reference sequence). CDR3 nucleotide sequence: TGTGCCAGCAGTTTATCGGGGGGAGAGGCCCCCGGGGAGCTGTTTTTT. As protein: CASSLSGGEAPGELFF.

The chain has TRBV7-9 and TRBJ1-1; tentatively, D is TRBD1 (5 bases). From germline, CDR1 is SEHNR and CDR2 FQNEAQ (reference sequence). The CDR3 is made up of 17 amino acids. V was clipped by 0 bases and J by 2 bases, with 16 bases between them. CDR3 loop: CASSLAHHRRNNTEAFF. CDR3 DNA: TGTGCCAGCAGCTTAGCGCACCACAGGAGAAACAACACTGAAGCTTTCTTT.

The chain joins TRBV27 to TRBJ2-2, with 8 bases identical to TRBD2. J gave up 6 bases and V 2 bases, and 5 bases lay outside the gene matches. Germline V gene sequence: CDR1 MNHEY, CDR2 SMNVEV (reference sequence). This CDR3 has 15 residues. CDR3 DNA: TGTGCCAGCAGTTTAATAAGCGGGAGAGCCGGGGAGCTGTTTTTT. Its translation is CASSLISGRAGELFF.

The DNA of the CDR3 is TGTGCCACGGAGGGGGGGCTCGGGGCCAACGTCCTGACTTTC. It specifies CATEGGLGANVLTF. The chain is built from TRBV6-6 and TRBJ2-6; TRBD2 might be the D (7 bases). Germline V gives CDR1 MNHNY, CDR2 SVGAGI (reference sequence). CDR3 length: 14 amino acids. Trimming shortened V by 10 bases and J by 4 bases, and 14 bases separated the two germline ends.

CDR3: CASSLDSSQSSYNEQFF. The CDR3 DNA reads TGTGCCAGCAGCTTAGATAGCAGCCAAAGCTCCTACAATGAGCAGTTCTTC. V gene TRBV11-3 combines with J gene TRBJ2-1; D is unresolved. The V gene's germline CDR1 is SGHNT and CDR2 YENEEA. CDR3 length: 17 residues. The V gene lost 0 bases and the J gene lost 0 bases, with 12 bases spanning the gap.

This clone was seen just once. The rearrangement links TRBV5-8 to TRBJ2-1; TRBD2 is a possible D gene (6 bases). V was cut by 5 bases and J by 4 bases, with 13 bases left in between. Per germline, CDR1 SGHTS and CDR2 YDEGEE. The CDR3 has 14 amino acids. The CDR3 reads CASRPLEGYNEQFF. For the CDR3, the DNA is TGTGCCAGCAGGCCCCTGGAGGGTTACAATGAGCAGTTCTTC.

The gene calls are TRBV4-3 and TRBJ2-7, with 12 bases aligning to TRBD2. V gave up 4 bases and J gave up 3 bases; unmatched junction bases: 4. CDR1 and CDR2 from the germline V gene are LGHNA and YSLEER. CDR3 length equals 15 residues. CDR3 nucleotide sequence: TGCGCCAGCAGCCCCGGGACTAGCGGGCTCTACGAGCAGTACTTC. It specifies CASSPGTSGLYEQYF.

The CDR3 nucleotides read TGTGCCAGAAGCCCCGGAGTAGCGGGATCCGAGCAGTACTTC. This encodes CARSPGVAGSEQYF. The chain uses TRBV5-3 and TRBJ2-7, with 8 bases matching TRBD2. TRBV5-3 is designated an ORF whose function remains uncertain. The V segment lost 4 bases and the J segment 6 bases; nucleotides outside the gene matches: 9. This CDR3 region has 14 residues.

J is TRBJ2-1 and V is TRBV21-1; TRBD1 is the table's D call, not checked against the DNA. TRBV21-1 is an annotated pseudogene. The CDR3 consists of 13 residues. In DNA form, the CDR3 reads TGTGCCAGCAGCAACAGGGGCCACAATGAGCAGTTCTTC. Translation gives CASSNRGHNEQFF.

V and J are TRBV7-9 and TRBJ2-7; unclear D gene. This CDR3 is 14 amino acids long. The germline gives CDR1 SEHNR, CDR2 FQNEAQ (reference sequence). Trimming shortened V by 5 bases and J by 5 bases, and 16 bases separated the two germline ends. Here the CDR3 reads CASSPPDQIDEQYF. The CDR3 DNA follows: TGTGCCAGCAGCCCCCCGGATCAGATCGACGAGCAGTACTTC.

The CDR3 sequence is CASSSRDGAYEQYF. As DNA, the CDR3 is TGCGCCAGCAGCTCCCGGGACGGTGCCTACGAGCAGTACTTC. The chain carries TRBV4-1 and TRBJ2-7; TRBD1 or TRBD2 may be the D gene (5 bases each). Trimming took off 5 bases at V and 2 bases at J, with 13 bases between the two ends. Germline V gene lookup returns CDR1 MGHRA and CDR2 YSYEKL. This CDR3 comprises 14 residues.

The chain couples TRBV5-4 to TRBJ2-3; TRBD2 matches at 13 bases. CDR1 is SGHNT and CDR2 is YYREEE in the germline V gene (reference sequence). This CDR3 is built from 17 residues. V was clipped by 7 bases and J by 5 bases; unmatched bases: 13. CDR3 residues: CASGNPTSGRALDTQYF. CDR3 DNA: TGTGCCAGCGGGAACCCAACTAGCGGGAGGGCCCTAGATACGCAGTATTTT.

The V call is TRBV13, the J call TRBJ1-1, with D tentatively TRBD1 (5 bases). Germline CDR1 is PRHDT and CDR2 is FYEKMQ (reference sequence). The CDR3 runs to 15 residues. The V end was cut by 5 bases, the J end by 1 base, with 14 bases between. The DNA for the CDR3 is TGTGCCAGCAGCCCTGGGACGGCCGCGAACACTGAAGCTTTCTTT. Translated: CASSPGTAANTEAFF.

The chain uses TRBV7-8 and TRBJ2-7; D remains unclear. V gave up 2 bases and J gave up 1 base, with 6 bases separating them. Per germline, CDR1 SGHVS and CDR2 FQNEAQ. The CDR3 runs to 13 residues. The CDR3 region has the DNA TGTGCCAGCAGCTTATCGTCGTCCTACGAGCAGTACTTC. Encoded protein: CASSLSSSYEQYF.

V usage is TRBV29-1 and J usage is TRBJ1-2; 11 positions agree with TRBD1. The CDR3 runs to 15 residues. Germline V gives CDR1 SQVTM, CDR2 ANQGSEA. Trimming took 3 bases from V and 4 from J; bases not matched to a gene: 7. CDR3 residues: CSVDQRDRGIYGYTF. Here the CDR3 DNA reads TGCAGCGTTGATCAGAGGGACAGGGGGATCTATGGCTACACCTTC.

This sequence joins TRBV27 and TRBJ2-2; D gene ambiguous. The CDR3 length is 11 residues. Germline CDR1 is MNHEY and CDR2 is SMNVEV (reference sequence). Trimming stripped 3 bases from V and 5 bases from J, with 1 base between. The CDR3 is CASSFTGELFF. CDR3 nucleotide sequence: TGTGCCAGCAGTTTTACCGGGGAGCTGTTTTTT.

This clone was detected only once. This sequence joins TRBV28 and TRBJ2-5; TRBD2 agrees at 8 bases. Germline V gene data show CDR1 as MDHEN and CDR2 as SYDVKM. The CDR3 sequence is 13 residues long. Trimming at V came to 4 bases and at J to 7 bases, leaving 5 bases not matched to a gene. The CDR3 loop reads CASSSGLEGTQYF. The CDR3 region has the DNA TGTGCCAGCAGTTCGGGACTAGAGGGGACCCAGTACTTC.

The chain links TRBV29-1 to TRBJ2-2; 7 bases map to TRBD1. V trimming: 5 bases; J trimming: 1 base; junction bases outside the gene matches: 13. Germline CDR1 is SQVTM and CDR2 is ANQGSEA. There are 17 residues in the CDR3. The CDR3 reads CSVSGTAPLGNTGELFF. CDR3 nucleotides: TGCAGCGTTTCGGGGACAGCACCCCTCGGGAACACCGGGGAGCTGTTTTTT.

The V gene is TRBV27, the J gene TRBJ2-5; 10 bases are a match to TRBD1. CDR3 length equals 13 residues. Germline V gene sequence: CDR1 MNHEY, CDR2 SMNVEV (reference sequence). The ends lost 5 bases at V and 4 bases at J; junction bases unmatched: 1. CDR3 coding DNA: TGTGCCAGCAGTGGACAGGGGGGAGAGACCCAGTACTTC. It specifies CASSGQGGETQYF.

The chain recombines TRBV29-1 with TRBJ2-5; 8 bases match TRBD1. Unmatched junction bases numbered 7, after V lost 6 bases and J lost 1 base. The CDR3 totals 14 residues. The V gene's germline CDR1 is SQVTM and CDR2 ANQGSEA. In DNA form, the CDR3 reads TGCAGCGTAGCCAGACAGGGGCGCCAAGAGACCCAGTACTTC. This gives the protein CSVARQGRQETQYF.

The chain employs TRBV4-1 and TRBJ1-1, with D uncertain. The germline CDR1 and CDR2 sequences are MGHRA and YSYEKL. The CDR3 spans 14 residues. The germline V and J ends were trimmed by 0 bases and 4 bases, with 9 bases remaining between them. DNA for the CDR3: TGCGCCAGCAGCCAAGATGGGGTAGGCACTGAAGCTTTCTTT. Its translation: CASSQDGVGTEAFF.

The chain employs TRBV7-2 and TRBJ2-3; no definite D call. CDR3 length: 12 residues. The germline V gene has CDR1 SGHTA and CDR2 FQGNSA. V lost 3 bases and J 5 bases, leaving 6 bases between the germline ends. CDR3 nucleotides: TGTGCCAGCAGCTTTCGCCGAGATACGCAGTATTTT. It encodes CASSFRRDTQYF.

This chain links TRBV5-4 with TRBJ1-1; 7 bases map to TRBD1. This CDR3 comprises 16 residues. Per the germline V gene, CDR1 is SGHNT and CDR2 is YYREEE (reference sequence). J gave up 1 base and V 4 bases, and 10 bases lay outside the gene matches. CDR3: CASSPGTAESNTEAFF. In DNA form, the CDR3 reads TGTGCCAGCAGCCCCGGGACAGCCGAGTCGAACACTGAAGCTTTCTTT.

This rearrangement joins TRBV7-9 to TRBJ2-7; 9 bases align to TRBD1. This CDR3 region has 12 residues. The J segment lost 12 bases and the V segment lost 5 bases, leaving 8 bases of the junction unmatched. CDR1 and CDR2 (germline): SEHNR, FQNEAQ (reference sequence). The DNA for the CDR3 is TGTGCCAGCAGCCTACAGGGGGCTGAGGGGTACTTC. This sequence encodes CASSLQGAEGYF.

This chain connects TRBV11-2 to TRBJ2-7; TRBD2 matches at 7 bases. The CDR3 is made up of 15 amino acids. Germline V gene data show CDR1 as SGHAT and CDR2 as FQNNGV. V was clipped by 2 bases and J by 3 bases; unmatched bases: 7. CDR3: CASSLFVGGDYEQYF. The CDR3 DNA is TGTGCCAGCAGCTTATTTGTGGGAGGGGACTACGAGCAGTACTTC. The whole variable domain, remainder taken from reference TRBV11-2 and TRBJ2-7, is EAGVAQSPRYKIIEKRQSVAFWCNPISGHATLYWYQQILGQGPKLLIQFQNNGVVDDSQLPKDRFSAERLKGVDSTLKIQPAKLEDSAVYLCASSLFVGGDYEQYFGPGTRLTVT.

The chain employs TRBV2 and TRBJ2-7; 9 nucleotides agree with TRBD1. The germline gives CDR1 SNHLY, CDR2 FYNNEI. This CDR3 spans 13 amino acids. The V and J ends lost 6 bases and 2 bases, in that order; junction bases with no gene match: 2. DNA for the CDR3: TGTGCCAGCAGACAGGGGGCCCCCTACGAGCAGTACTTC. Amino acids: CASRQGAPYEQYF. The full variable domain, its missing parts supplied by reference TRBV2 and TRBJ2-7, is EPEVTQTPSHQVTQMGQEVILRCVPISNHLYFYWYRQILGQKVEFLVSFYNNEISEKSEIFDDQFSVERPDGSNFTLKIRSTKLEDSAMYFCASRQGAPYEQYFGPGTRLTVT.

This clone was found once. The chain employs TRBV18 and TRBJ2-7; 13 bases are shared with TRBD2. Germline lookup yields CDR1 KGHSH and CDR2 LQKENI. The CDR3 contains 16 residues. J was trimmed by 4 bases and V by 5 bases; bases with no gene match: 8. CDR3 in amino acids: CASSNGLAGDSYEQYF. CDR3 bases: TGTGCCAGCTCAAATGGACTAGCGGGAGACTCTTACGAGCAGTACTTC. Combining the CDR3 with reference TRBV18 and TRBJ2-7 gives the whole variable domain NAGVMQNPRHLVRRRGQEARLRCSPMKGHSHVYWYRQLPEEGLKFMVYLQKENIIDESGMPKERFSAEFPKEGPSILRIQQVVRGDSAAYFCASSNGLAGDSYEQYFGPGTRLTVT.

The chain is built from TRBV7-2 and TRBJ2-7, with 10 bases that match TRBD2. Per the germline V gene, CDR1 is SGHTA and CDR2 is FQGNSA. Trimming removed 3 bases from V and 5 bases from J; junction bases left unmatched: 4. The CDR3 spans 14 residues. The DNA for the CDR3 is TGTGCCAGCAGCTTTACTAGCGGGATCGACGAGCAGTACTTC. It is translated as CASSFTSGIDEQYF.

V gene TRBV7-2 combines with J gene TRBJ1-1; D is uncertain. This CDR3 contains 12 residues. CDR1 is SGHTA and CDR2 is FQGNSA in the germline V gene. V lost 5 bases and J 6 bases, leaving 10 bases between the germline ends. The CDR3 reads CASSPTEAEAFF. CDR3 nucleotide sequence: TGTGCCAGCAGCCCGACTGAAGCTGAAGCTTTCTTT.

This clone was seen more than once but under ten times. V is TRBV28 and J is TRBJ2-7; D is perhaps TRBD1 (5 bases). V shed 2 bases and J shed 2 bases, with 13 bases lying between them. The CDR3 is 15 residues long. CDR1 is MDHEN, CDR2 SYDVKM, per germline. This chain's CDR3 is CASSLTGLGTYEQYF. CDR3 DNA sequence: TGTGCCAGCAGTTTAACAGGTTTAGGGACCTACGAGCAGTACTTC.